This TCR beta chain was recovered during a study of T cells in localized non-small cell lung cancer. Study findings and constraints: The study linked higher blood T cell density to longer overall survival. Because researchers sequenced only one region of the tumor, heterogeneity is still possible.

This clone showed up just a few times. Its target is not known. TCRdb's copy holds only in-frame clones and misses some; the assay was immunoSEQ multiplex PCR. The sample holds some 4,500 clones, approximately 30% seen once. Losses at the gene ends were 4 bases for V and 4 bases for J; bases not matched to a gene: 5. This CDR3 has 14 amino acids. The germline CDR1 and CDR2 sequences are SGHRS and YFSETQ. The TCR was taken from a man aged 35 to 70 with stage III squamous cell lung carcinoma. This sample comprised lung tumor tissue, obtained before any cancer treatment. The chain employs TRBV5-1 and TRBJ2-1, with 7 bases lining up with TRBD1. CDR3 nucleotide sequence: TGCGCCAGCAGCACCGGGACAGAATACAATGAGCAGTTCTTC. This gives the protein CASSTGTEYNEQFF.